These 26 T cell receptor beta chains were all obtained from the same sample, sequenced in a study of blood T cell repertoires in COVID-19. Generated by immunoSEQ multiplex PCR, the TCRdb table keeps only in-frame clones and is missing some. The sample has tens of thousands of clones; roughly 84% are singletons. The sample consisted of peripheral blood. These receptors originate from a man between 45 and 60 years old with acute or convalescent COVID-19.

The chain has TRBV6-1 and TRBJ1-5; 7 bases are shared with TRBD1. This CDR3 is 20 amino acids long. Per the germline V gene, CDR1 is MNHNS and CDR2 is SASEGT. V lost 2 bases, J lost 0 bases, and 16 bases stayed unmatched. CDR3: CASSELPGQRLKYSNQPQHF. The CDR3 DNA sequence: TGTGCCAGCAGTGAACTTCCGGGACAGAGACTTAAATATAGCAATCAGCCCCAGCATTTT.

V gene TRBV2 combines with J gene TRBJ2-7, with D possibly being TRBD2 (7 bases). The CDR3 totals 14 residues. Between the trimmed V and J ends, which lost 1 base and 6 bases, there was a span of 13 bases. Per germline, CDR1 SNHLY and CDR2 FYNNEI. The DNA for the CDR3 is TGTGCCAGCAGTGAAGAGGGGGGGCTCGGCGAGCAGTACTTC. Protein product: CASSEEGGLGEQYF.

The V call is TRBV7-9, the J call TRBJ2-1; 14 bases align to TRBD2. This CDR3 has 15 residues. Germline CDR1 SEHNR, CDR2 FQNEAQ (reference sequence). Trimming took 1 base from V and 10 from J; bases not matched to a gene: 3. The CDR3 bases are TGTGCCAGCAGCTTAGGGACTAGCGGGAGGAACGAGCAGTTCTTC. Amino acid sequence: CASSLGTSGRNEQFF.

The chain employs TRBV29-1 and TRBJ2-4, with a weak D call TRBD2 (6 bases). V was pared by 4 bases and J by 2 bases, with 12 bases between. This CDR3 is built from 14 residues. Germline-derived CDR1 and CDR2 are SQVTM and ANQGSEA. The CDR3 reads CSVGPSDSKNIQYF. For the CDR3, the DNA is TGCAGCGTTGGGCCTAGCGACTCCAAAAACATTCAGTACTTC.

This rearrangement joins TRBV30 to TRBJ1-1; D is uncertain. V lost 3 bases and J 7 bases, leaving 15 bases between the germline ends. The CDR3 has 13 amino acids. Looked up from germline, CDR1 is GTSNPN and CDR2 is SVGIG (reference sequence). This chain's CDR3 is CAWSRSENLEAFF. As DNA, the CDR3 is TGTGCCTGGAGCCGGTCCGAAAACCTTGAAGCTTTCTTT.

The chain carries TRBV30 and TRBJ1-2; 7 bases line up with TRBD1. This CDR3 has 13 amino acids. Germline V gene sequence: CDR1 GTSNPN, CDR2 SVGIG (reference sequence). V shed 7 bases, J shed 7 bases, and the junction held 12 bases outside the gene matches. The CDR3 loop is CALAGGGWGGYTF. CDR3 bases: TGTGCCTTGGCTGGAGGGGGCTGGGGTGGCTACACCTTC.

The V gene is TRBV19, the J gene TRBJ2-1; D not certain. CDR1 and CDR2 (germline): LNHDA, SQIVND (reference sequence). The CDR3 sequence is 13 residues long. Trimming shortened V by 0 bases and J by 10 bases, and 10 bases separated the two germline ends. The CDR3 DNA reads TGTGCCAGTAGTATAGATTGGAGTGGCGAGCAGTTCTTC. Protein product: CASSIDWSGEQFF.

The chain has TRBV9 and TRBJ2-2, with D unresolved. Looked up from germline, CDR1 is SGDLS and CDR2 is YYNGEE. Trimming took off 0 bases at V and 1 base at J, with 7 bases between the two ends. The CDR3 extends over 15 amino acids. The CDR3 sequence is CASSVGAGNTGELFF. The DNA of the CDR3 is TGTGCCAGCAGCGTAGGGGCAGGGAACACCGGGGAGCTGTTTTTT.

In its sample, this clone was seen a few times. J is TRBJ2-3 and V is TRBV10-3, with 7 nucleotides matching TRBD2. Germline lookup yields CDR1 ENHRY and CDR2 SYGVKD. The CDR3 covers 19 residues. The J segment lost 5 bases and the V segment lost 0 bases, leaving 17 bases of the junction unmatched. The CDR3 here is CAISESKRSLAVIGDTQYF. CDR3 nucleotides: TGTGCCATCAGTGAGTCGAAAAGGAGCCTAGCGGTCATAGGAGATACGCAGTATTTT.

The rearrangement uses TRBV5-1 and TRBJ1-4; 7 nucleotides align to TRBD1. The CDR3 runs to 15 residues. The V and J ends lost 3 bases and 4 bases, in that order; junction bases with no gene match: 6. Per germline, CDR1 SGHRS and CDR2 YFSETQ. CDR3 residues: CASSSIGTDNEKLFF. The CDR3, as DNA: TGCGCCAGCAGCTCCATCGGGACAGATAATGAAAAACTGTTTTTT.

This clone occurred once. The rearrangement joins TRBV3-1 (or the pseudogene TRBV3-2) to TRBJ1-6; 9 bases match TRBD1. V lost 5 bases and J lost 9; bases outside the gene matches: 11. The length of the CDR3 is 16 residues. Per the germline V gene, CDR1 is LGHDT and CDR2 is YNNKEL (reference sequence). For the CDR3, the DNA is TGTGCCAGCAGCATAGGGACAGGGTTAGTAATTTCACCCCTCCACTTT. Residues: CASSIGTGLVISPLHF.

The gene calls are TRBV5-4 and TRBJ2-3, with a possible D match to TRBD2 (6 bases). This CDR3 contains 17 residues. Per germline, CDR1 SGHNT and CDR2 YYREEE (reference sequence). Trimming took off 2 bases at V and 2 bases at J, with 18 bases between the two ends. The CDR3 loop is CASSFVGSSSDTDTQYF. CDR3 nucleotides: TGTGCCAGCAGCTTTGTAGGCTCGTCTAGCGACACAGATACGCAGTATTTT.

This rearrangement joins TRBV30 to TRBJ1-1, with TRBD1 matching over 12 bases. This CDR3 spans 14 amino acids. V shed 5 bases, J shed 6 bases, and the junction held 7 bases outside the gene matches. The germline V gene encodes CDR1 GTSNPN and CDR2 SVGIG (reference sequence). The CDR3 nucleotides read TGTGCCTGGTCCGGGACAGGGGGCATCTCTGAAGCTTTCTTT. Translating gives CAWSGTGGISEAFF.

The rearrangement links TRBV7-3 to TRBJ2-3; TRBD2 matches 8 bases. Germline V gives CDR1 SGHTA, CDR2 FQGTGA. Trimming removed 2 bases from V and 5 bases from J; junction bases left unmatched: 6. The CDR3 sequence is 15 residues long. The CDR3 nucleotides read TGTGCCAGCAGCTTAGTAGCGGGGCCGGGAGATACGCAGTATTTT. Encoded protein: CASSLVAGPGDTQYF.

This sequence joins TRBV18 and TRBJ1-4; D is possibly TRBD1 (5 bases). The V end lost 5 bases, the J end lost 4 bases, and 14 bases lay between the germline ends. The CDR3 sequence is 15 residues long. Germline CDR1 KGHSH, CDR2 LQKENI. In DNA, the CDR3 is TGTGCCAGCTCAGATAGACGGGGGATTAATGAAAAACTGTTTTTT. Protein: CASSDRRGINEKLFF. Together with reference TRBV18 and TRBJ1-4, the CDR3 gives the full variable domain: NAGVMQNPRHLVRRRGQEARLRCSPMKGHSHVYWYRQLPEEGLKFMVYLQKENIIDESGMPKERFSAEFPKEGPSILRIQQVVRGDSAAYFCASSDRRGINEKLFFGSGTQLSVL.

This rearrangement joins TRBV13 to TRBJ2-7; the match to TRBD2 covers 8 bases. There are 14 residues in the CDR3. Germline CDR1 PRHDT, CDR2 FYEKMQ (reference sequence). V gave up 5 bases and J gave up 7 bases; unmatched junction bases: 10. The CDR3: CASSVSPLAEEQYF. The CDR3 region has the DNA TGTGCCAGCAGCGTATCACCACTAGCGGAAGAGCAGTACTTC.

The J gene is TRBJ2-1, the V gene TRBV5-6; possible D gene TRBD1, 5 bases. The CDR3 totals 17 residues. The germline V and J ends were trimmed by 3 bases and 6 bases, with 22 bases remaining between them. CDR1 SGHDT and CDR2 YYEEEE come from the germline V gene. As DNA, the CDR3 is TGTGCCAGCAGCTCGTCTGCTACGACCCCTCAGGGCAATGAGCAGTTCTTC. This encodes CASSSSATTPQGNEQFF.

The chain is built from TRBV30 and TRBJ2-3; 8 bases map to TRBD2. V lost 5 bases, J lost 3 bases, and 13 bases stayed unmatched. Germline V gene sequence: CDR1 GTSNPN, CDR2 SVGIG (reference sequence). This CDR3 has 16 residues. For the CDR3, the DNA is TGTGCCTGGGGGGCCGGTACGGGGGGGCCTACAGATACGCAGTATTTT. Encoded protein: CAWGAGTGGPTDTQYF.

The chain is built from TRBV27 and TRBJ2-7; 12 bases fit TRBD1. Trimming removed 2 bases from V and 3 bases from J; junction bases left unmatched: 5. The CDR3 sequence is 16 residues long. The germline V gene encodes CDR1 MNHEY and CDR2 SMNVEV (reference sequence). CDR3 in DNA: TGTGCCAGCAGTTTAGTCCGGGACAGGGGGCTCTACGAGCAGTACTTC. This encodes CASSLVRDRGLYEQYF.

V gene TRBV19 combines with J gene TRBJ2-2; 9 nucleotides align to TRBD2. The germline V gene encodes CDR1 LNHDA and CDR2 SQIVND (reference sequence). V was pared by 2 bases and J by 0 bases, with 10 bases of the junction left unmatched. CDR3 length: 19 amino acids. The CDR3 bases are TGTGCCAGTAGTATAAGGAGGCTGGCTAGCGGGACGAACACCGGGGAGCTGTTTTTT. It codes for CASSIRRLASGTNTGELFF.

The V gene is TRBV7-9, the J gene TRBJ2-1; no reliable D call. CDR3 length: 13 amino acids. Trimming removed 4 bases from V and 3 bases from J, with 7 bases in between. CDR1 is SEHNR and CDR2 is FQNEAQ in the germline V gene (reference sequence). This CDR3 reads CASSYDNYNEQFF. The DNA for the CDR3 is TGTGCCAGCAGCTACGACAACTACAATGAGCAGTTCTTC. Complete variable domain (other parts from reference TRBV7-9 and TRBJ2-1): DTGVSQNPRHKITKRGQNVTFRCDPISEHNRLYWYRQTLGQGPEFLTYFQNEAQLEKSRLLSDRFSAERPKGSFSTLEIQRTEQGDSAMYLCASSYDNYNEQFFGPGTRLTVL.

This sequence joins TRBV5-5 and TRBJ2-3, with TRBD1 as a possible D gene (6 bases). V shed 4 bases and J shed 0 bases, with 18 bases lying between them. The CDR3 loop spans 17 amino acids. CDR1 and CDR2 (germline): SGHKS, YYEKEE (reference sequence). The CDR3 coding sequence is TGTGCCAGCAGCCGGGGTGGGGGCGCATATAGCACAGATACGCAGTATTTT. Translated: CASSRGGGAYSTDTQYF.

This clone was observed once. The chain has TRBV10-3 and TRBJ1-1, with a possible D match to TRBD1 (5 bases). V shed 10 bases and J shed 0 bases, with 15 bases lying between them. The CDR3 has 14 amino acids. Germline values: CDR1 ENHRY, CDR2 SYGVKD. CDR3 bases: TGTGCCACCACTCCCGACAGAATGAACACTGAAGCTTTCTTT. This encodes CATTPDRMNTEAFF.

The chain employs TRBV2 and TRBJ2-2; 11 nucleotides agree with TRBD1. The V and J ends lost 6 bases and 3 bases, in that order; junction bases with no gene match: 3. Germline V lookup: CDR1 SNHLY, CDR2 FYNNEI. The CDR3 has 15 amino acids. In nucleotides, the CDR3 is TGTGCCAGCAGCGGACAGGGGGCGTACACCGGGGAGCTGTTTTTT. Its translation: CASSGQGAYTGELFF.

This clone was picked up a small number of times. Here the CDR3 DNA reads TGTGCCGTCAAAGGAGGGGCGTCCTACGAGCAGTACTTC. Protein: CAVKGGASYEQYF. The chain combines TRBV27 with TRBJ2-7; possibly TRBD2 for D (6 bases). CDR1 and CDR2 (germline): MNHEY, SMNVEV (reference sequence). The CDR3 runs 13 residues. V gave up 11 bases and J gave up 1 base, with 15 bases separating them.

V is TRBV18 and J is TRBJ1-2; a possible D gene is TRBD1 (6 bases). The CDR3 runs 19 residues. Germline assignment: CDR1 KGHSH and CDR2 LQKENI. Trimming removed 3 bases at V and 1 base at J, with 24 bases between. CDR3 sequence (DNA): TGTGCCAGCTCACCGATCCTCTCCCTTCGGACAGTACTTAACTATGGCTACACCTTC. Protein product: CASSPILSLRTVLNYGYTF.